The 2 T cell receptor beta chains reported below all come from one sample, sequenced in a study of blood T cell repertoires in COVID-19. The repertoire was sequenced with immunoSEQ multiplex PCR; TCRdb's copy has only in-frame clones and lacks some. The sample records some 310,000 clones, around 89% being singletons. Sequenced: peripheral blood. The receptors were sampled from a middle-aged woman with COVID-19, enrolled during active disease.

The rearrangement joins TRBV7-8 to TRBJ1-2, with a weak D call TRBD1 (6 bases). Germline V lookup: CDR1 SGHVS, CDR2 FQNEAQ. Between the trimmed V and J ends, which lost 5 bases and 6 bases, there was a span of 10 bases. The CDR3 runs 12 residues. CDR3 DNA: TGTGCCAGCAGCAAGGGGGGGGATGGCTACACCTTC. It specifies CASSKGGDGYTF.

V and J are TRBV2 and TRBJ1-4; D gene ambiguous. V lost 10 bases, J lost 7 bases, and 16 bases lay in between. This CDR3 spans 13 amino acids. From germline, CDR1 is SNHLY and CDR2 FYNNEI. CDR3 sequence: CATLREPLEKLFF. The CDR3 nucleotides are TGTGCCACCCTTCGGGAGCCTCTTGAAAAACTGTTTTTT.